A selection of T cell receptor beta chains follows, all from one sample in a study of blood T cell repertoires in COVID-19. The data were produced by immunoSEQ multiplex PCR, yet TCRdb's version contains in-frame clones alone and is incomplete. Among around 100,000 clones listed, around 90% were seen once. Sequencing was done on a sample of peripheral blood. The origin of the receptors is a woman aged 60-70 years with acute or convalescent COVID-19. Each CDR3 is given with its conserved first and last residue. A D gene is named only where the DNA matches it firmly. A row's size may be missing; if present it is once, few, many or a size class.

TRBV4-2	.	.	TRBJ2-2	CASSQQGSAGELFF	TGTGCCAGCAGCCAACAGGGAAGCGCCGGGGAGCTGTTTTTT
TRBV7-2	TRBD2	few	TRBJ2-1	CASSSGLAGVRQQFF	TGTGCCAGCAGCTCGGGACTAGCCGGTGTAAGGCAGCAGTTCTTC
TRBV19	TRBD2	once	TRBJ2-1	CASSLLAGGLYNEQFF	TGTGCCAGTAGTCTACTAGCGGGAGGTTTATACAATGAGCAGTTCTTC
TRBV7-6	TRBD2	.	TRBJ2-3	CASSLEASGSRGTDTQYF	TGTGCCAGCAGCTTAGAGGCTAGCGGGAGTCGGGGTACAGATACGCAGTATTTT
TRBV30	.	.	TRBJ1-4	CAWTRMGRGRNEKLFF	TGTGCCTGGACCCGGATGGGCAGGGGCCGTAATGAAAAACTGTTTTTT
TRBV6-5	TRBD2	.	TRBJ2-3	CASSYGGGRDTQYF	TGTGCCAGCAGTTACGGGGGCGGGAGGGACACGCAGTATTTT
TRBV7-3	TRBD2	.	TRBJ2-1	CASGRLAGGGEQFF	TGTGCCAGCGGAAGACTAGCGGGAGGGGGTGAGCAGTTCTTC
TRBV4-2	TRBD1	.	TRBJ2-1	CASSHRQGSYNEQFF	TGTGCCAGCAGCCACCGACAGGGTTCCTACAATGAGCAGTTCTTC
TRBV29-1	TRBD1	.	TRBJ2-1	CSVGQGGRNEQFF	TGCAGCGTTGGACAGGGTGGGAGAAATGAGCAGTTCTTC
TRBV9	.	.	TRBJ2-5	CASSLNQETQYF	TGTGCCAGCAGCCTTAATCAAGAGACCCAGTACTTC
TRBV11-3	TRBD1	.	TRBJ2-1	CASSPSGTGAYNEQFF	TGTGCCAGCAGCCCCAGCGGGACAGGGGCCTACAATGAGCAGTTCTTC
TRBV14	TRBD1	.	TRBJ1-1	CASSLGTAQAFF	TGTGCCAGCAGCCTAGGGACAGCTCAAGCTTTCTTT
TRBV7-2	.	.	TRBJ1-1	CASSLVTQGSTEAFF	TGTGCCAGCAGCTTAGTGACTCAGGGGAGCACTGAAGCTTTCTTT
TRBV11-3	.	.	TRBJ1-6	CASSLGAGRINSPLHF	TGTGCCAGCAGCCTAGGGGCGGGACGGATTAATTCACCCCTCCACTTT
TRBV19	TRBD2	.	TRBJ2-3	CATYPRGLASSTDTQYF	TGTGCCACCTACCCCAGGGGACTAGCGTCTAGCACAGATACGCAGTATTTT
TRBV19	TRBD2	few	TRBJ2-2	CASSLFHGTSVTGELFF	TGTGCCAGTAGCTTGTTCCATGGGACTAGCGTCACCGGGGAGCTGTTTTTT
TRBV5-1	.	.	TRBJ1-2	CASSLAPEGYGYTF	TGCGCCAGCAGCTTGGCCCCGGAGGGGTATGGCTACACCTTC
TRBV5-1	TRBD1	.	TRBJ1-1	CASSPGTGNTEAFF	TGCGCCAGCAGCCCTGGGACAGGGAACACTGAAGCTTTCTTT
TRBV6-5	TRBD2	.	TRBJ2-7	CASKGLAGGDYEQYF	TGTGCCAGCAAGGGGCTAGCGGGAGGAGACTACGAGCAGTACTTC
TRBV30	.	.	TRBJ1-2	CAWSDTNKGGYTF	TGTGCCTGGTCGGATACAAACAAGGGGGGCTACACCTTC
TRBV5-1	TRBD1	.	TRBJ1-4	CASSFGQGAEKLFF	TGCGCCAGCAGCTTCGGACAGGGGGCTGAAAAACTGTTTTTT
TRBV14	TRBD2	.	TRBJ2-5	CASSLLAALPEETQYF	TGTGCCAGCAGCCTTCTAGCGGCACTACCTGAAGAGACCCAGTACTTC
TRBV7-6	TRBD2	.	TRBJ2-3	CASSSGTSGRVDTQYF	TGTGCCAGCAGCTCCGGGACTAGCGGGAGAGTTGATACGCAGTATTTT
TRBV18	TRBD1	.	TRBJ2-3	CASSPLSGGSGTDTQYF	TGTGCCAGCTCACCCCTTTCAGGGGGCTCGGGCACAGATACGCAGTATTTT
TRBV3-1/TRBV3-2	.	.	TRBJ2-7	CASSPSSYEQYF	TGTGCCAGCAGCCCCAGCTCCTACGAGCAGTACTTC
TRBV2	TRBD1	.	TRBJ1-1	CASSLGTAYTEAFF	TGTGCCAGCAGTTTGGGGACAGCCTACACTGAAGCTTTCTTT
TRBV27	.	.	TRBJ2-1	CASSFSGRNEQFF	TGTGCCAGCAGTTTCAGTGGTCGCAATGAGCAGTTCTTC
TRBV19	TRBD2	once	TRBJ2-7	CASSPTSGRINEQYF	TGTGCCAGTAGCCCAACTAGCGGGAGAATCAACGAGCAGTACTTC
TRBV29-1	.	once	TRBJ1-6	CSVSSGAPNSPLHF	TGCAGCGTGTCTTCAGGGGCACCAAATTCACCCCTCCACTTT
TRBV7-6	.	once	TRBJ1-1	CASSLDSGDTEAFF	TGTGCCAGCAGCTTAGACTCAGGGGACACTGAAGCTTTCTTT